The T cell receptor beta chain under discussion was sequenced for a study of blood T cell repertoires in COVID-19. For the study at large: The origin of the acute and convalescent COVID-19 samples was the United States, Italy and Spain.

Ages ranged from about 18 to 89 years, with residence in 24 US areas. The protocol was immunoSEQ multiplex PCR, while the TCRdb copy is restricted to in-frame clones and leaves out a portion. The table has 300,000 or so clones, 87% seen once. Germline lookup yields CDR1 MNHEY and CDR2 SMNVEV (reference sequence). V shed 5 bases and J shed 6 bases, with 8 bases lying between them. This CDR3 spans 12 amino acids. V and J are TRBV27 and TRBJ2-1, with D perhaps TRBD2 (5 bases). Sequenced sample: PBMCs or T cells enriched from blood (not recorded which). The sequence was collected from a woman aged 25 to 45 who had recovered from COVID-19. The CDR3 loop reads CASSPEGNEQFF. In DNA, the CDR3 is TGTGCCAGCAGTCCCGAGGGCAATGAGCAGTTCTTC.